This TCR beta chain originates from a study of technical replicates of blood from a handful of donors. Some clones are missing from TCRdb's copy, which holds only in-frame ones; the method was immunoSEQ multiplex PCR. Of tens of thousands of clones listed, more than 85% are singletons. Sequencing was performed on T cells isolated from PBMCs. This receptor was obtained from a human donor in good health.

Written as DNA, the CDR3 is TGTGCCATCAGTAACGGACAGGGTTTTCAAGCTTTCTTT. This codes for CAISNGQGFQAFF. The J gene is TRBJ1-1, the V gene TRBV10-3; 8 bases are a match to TRBD1. Germline loops: CDR1 ENHRY, CDR2 SYGVKD. The CDR3 totals 13 residues. After removal of 5 bases from V and 9 bases from J, the junction contained 8 bases not matched to a gene.